These 24 T cell receptor beta chains originate from one sample sequenced in a study of cytotoxic CD8 clonotypes in ibrutinib-treated CLL. Only in-frame clones appear in the TCRdb table, and some are missing; sequencing was by immunoSEQ multiplex PCR. The sample contains approximately 84,000 clones, about 86% of which appear only once. The source material was PBMCs, sampled before ibrutinib treatment. These TCRs come from a human donor with chronic lymphocytic leukemia.

This clone was detected a few times. V usage is TRBV7-2 and J usage is TRBJ1-2; D is undetermined. Trimming shortened V by 6 bases and J by 4 bases, and 9 bases separated the two germline ends. Germline V lookup: CDR1 SGHTA, CDR2 FQGNSA. This CDR3 is built from 12 residues. The CDR3 region has the DNA TGTGCCAGCAGTTACGGGTCCTATGGCTACACCTTC. Its translation: CASSYGSYGYTF. The complete variable domain, with remaining parts taken from reference TRBV7-2 and TRBJ1-2, reads GAGVSQSPSNKVTEKGKDVELRCDPISGHTALYWYRQSLGQGLEFLIYFQGNSAPDKSGLPSDRFSAERTGGSVSTLTIQRTQQEDSAVYLCASSYGSYGYTFGSGTRLTVV.

This chain connects TRBV4-3 to TRBJ2-7; D possibly corresponds to TRBD1 (5 bases). The CDR3 is 18 amino acids. Germline V gene data show CDR1 as LGHNA and CDR2 as YSLEER. The V and J ends lost 0 bases and 7 bases respectively, with 25 bases between them. CDR3 sequence: CASSQDRQGSRRVGEQYF. The DNA of the CDR3 is TGCGCCAGCAGCCAAGATCGGCAGGGCTCCCGCCGAGTGGGAGAGCAGTACTTC.

The V gene is TRBV10-3, the J gene TRBJ1-3; TRBD1 matches 8 bases. CDR1 is ENHRY, CDR2 SYGVKD, per germline. The CDR3 consists of 15 residues. Trimming cost V 6 bases and J 2 bases; bases outside gene matches: 6. CDR3 protein: CAIRGAGGPGNTIYF. The CDR3 DNA reads TGTGCCATCAGGGGCGCAGGGGGCCCTGGAAACACCATATATTTT.

Comments on this clone: The germline gene is not matched at one end of the junction; a read error may be the cause. The J gene is TRBJ1-3, the V gene TRBV7-7, with 11 bases that match TRBD1. The CDR3 loop spans 15 amino acids. CDR1 and CDR2 from the germline V gene are SSHAT and FNYEAQ (reference sequence). This CDR3 is CASSQGQGAGNTIYF. In DNA, the CDR3 is TGTGCTAGCAGCCAGGGACAGGGGGCTGGAAACACCATATATTTT.

The CDR3 nucleotides are TGTGCCAGCAGTTACTCTGGTAGAGGGACAGATACGCAGTATTTT. This codes for CASSYSGRGTDTQYF. This rearrangement joins TRBV6-6 to TRBJ2-3; weak D call: TRBD2 (5 bases). V shed 0 bases and J shed 3 bases, with 10 bases lying between them. The germline CDR1 and CDR2 sequences are MNHNY and SVGAGI (reference sequence). There are 15 residues in the CDR3.

The chain employs TRBV27 and TRBJ2-7, with 8 positions matching TRBD1. The V segment lost 4 bases and the J segment 4 bases; nucleotides outside the gene matches: 12. This CDR3 has 16 residues. Germline V gene data show CDR1 as MNHEY and CDR2 as SMNVEV (reference sequence). The CDR3 protein is CASSSTSGQGLYEQYF. The CDR3 region has the DNA TGTGCCAGCAGTTCAACAAGCGGACAGGGTTTATACGAGCAGTACTTC.

The V gene is TRBV11-2, the J gene TRBJ2-5; unclear D gene. CDR1 is SGHAT and CDR2 is FQNNGV in the germline V gene. CDR3 length equals 14 residues. Trimming stripped 5 bases from V and 2 bases from J, with 12 bases between. The CDR3 sequence: CASSPSNRQETQYF. CDR3 in DNA: TGTGCCAGCAGCCCCTCGAACAGACAAGAGACCCAGTACTTC.

This clone has only one observation. The chain carries TRBV7-2 and TRBJ1-1; D remains ambiguous. CDR3 length: 15 amino acids. CDR1 and CDR2 (germline): SGHTA, FQGNSA. Trimming pared 8 bases from V and 1 base from J, leaving 17 bases between. DNA of the CDR3: TGTGCCAGCGCCGTCGGCCGGGTCAGGAACACTGAAGCTTTCTTT. Translated, it gives CASAVGRVRNTEAFF.

A few counts support this clone. The chain uses TRBV11-2 and TRBJ2-1, with D perhaps being TRBD1 or TRBD2 (6 bases each). Germline CDR1 is SGHAT and CDR2 is FQNNGV. Trimming shortened V by 4 bases and J by 4 bases, and 14 bases separated the two germline ends. CDR3 length equals 15 residues. The CDR3 is CASSSRDTRYNEQFF. CDR3 bases: TGTGCCAGCAGCTCGCGGGACACAAGATACAATGAGCAGTTCTTC.

The CDR3 spells CASSSRDRVETQYF. The CDR3 nucleotides are TGTGCCAGTAGTTCCCGGGACAGGGTGGAGACCCAGTACTTC. The chain combines TRBV19 with TRBJ2-5, with 9 bases identical to TRBD1. Germline lookup yields CDR1 LNHDA and CDR2 SQIVND (reference sequence). The CDR3 totals 14 residues. With 5 bases clipped from V and 5 bases from J, the junction kept 6 bases outside the gene matches.

This clone was seen a single time. This rearrangement joins TRBV19 to TRBJ2-1; 11 bases line up with TRBD2. V shed 5 bases and J 4 bases; nucleotides not matched to a gene: 7. Germline values: CDR1 LNHDA, CDR2 SQIVND (reference sequence). This CDR3 comprises 16 residues. DNA for the CDR3: TGTGCCAGTAGTCGTCAGACTAGCGGGATTTACAATGAGCAGTTCTTC. Protein sequence: CASSRQTSGIYNEQFF.

This chain uses TRBV7-9 with TRBJ1-1, with D hard to call. The V gene's germline CDR1 is SEHNR and CDR2 FQNEAQ (reference sequence). Trimming stripped 1 base from V and 5 bases from J, with 5 bases between. The CDR3 runs to 12 residues. The CDR3: CASSLDRTEAFF. CDR3 nucleotide sequence: TGTGCCAGCAGCTTAGATCGGACTGAAGCTTTCTTT.

The chain is built from TRBV27 and TRBJ1-1; unclear D gene. Germline CDR1 reads MNHEY; CDR2 reads SMNVEV (reference sequence). V was shortened by 1 base and J by 3 bases, with 12 bases between the two germline ends. The CDR3 consists of 15 residues. This CDR3 reads CASSLWPPRDTEAFF. The CDR3 coding sequence is TGTGCCAGCAGTTTATGGCCACCTCGGGACACTGAAGCTTTCTTT.

This clone was detected once. The V and J genes are TRBV6-1 and TRBJ2-4; D not resolved. Germline V gene lookup returns CDR1 MNHNS and CDR2 SASEGT. Trimming left V 1 base short and J 4 bases short, with 2 bases between. The CDR3 loop spans 12 amino acids. The CDR3 DNA reads as TGTGCCAGCAGTGAAGTAAAAAACATTCAGTACTTC. Its protein is CASSEVKNIQYF.

The chain has TRBV11-3 and TRBJ2-7; 10 nucleotides align to TRBD2. Trimming cost V 5 bases and J 5 bases; bases outside gene matches: 9. This CDR3 contains 15 residues. Germline CDR1 and CDR2: SGHNT and YENEEA. The CDR3 DNA sequence: TGTGCCAGCAGCCTCCGTCTAGCGGGAGATCACGAGCAGTACTTC. Translated, it gives CASSLRLAGDHEQYF.

This clone was seen once. This chain uses TRBV19 with TRBJ1-2; no clear D. CDR3 size: 15 residues. With 7 bases removed from V and 1 base from J, the gap between germline ends came to 16 bases. Germline V gene data show CDR1 as LNHDA and CDR2 as SQIVND (reference sequence). CDR3 amino acids: CASIDMPRLNYGYTF. CDR3 bases: TGTGCCAGTATCGATATGCCTCGGCTTAACTATGGCTACACCTTC.

This chain connects TRBV5-1 to TRBJ1-2; 7 nucleotides align to TRBD1. V was clipped by 1 base and J by 9 bases; unmatched bases: 9. Germline loops: CDR1 SGHRS, CDR2 YFSETQ. This CDR3 is 14 amino acids long. CDR3 sequence reads: CASSLPTGFDSYTF. The DNA for the CDR3 is TGCGCCAGCAGCTTGCCGACAGGGTTTGATAGCTACACCTTC.

The chain is built from TRBV20-1 and TRBJ1-2; D call uncertain. Germline assignment: CDR1 DFQATT and CDR2 SNEGSKA (reference sequence). V dropped 5 bases and J dropped 9 bases, with 13 bases sitting between them. This CDR3 contains 11 residues. The CDR3 reads CSAQIPDRYTF. The CDR3 region has the DNA TGCAGTGCTCAAATCCCAGATCGCTACACCTTC.

The V gene is TRBV27, the J gene TRBJ2-7; TRBD2 might be the D (6 bases). The germline V gene has CDR1 MNHEY and CDR2 SMNVEV (reference sequence). Trimming shortened V by 5 bases and J by 1 base, and 15 bases separated the two germline ends. The CDR3 length is 15 residues. CDR3 protein: CASSTNRAGSYEQYF. CDR3 nucleotides: TGTGCCAGCAGTACCAACCGGGCGGGGTCCTACGAGCAGTACTTC.

The J gene is TRBJ1-1, the V gene TRBV28; weak D call: TRBD1 (6 bases). Germline CDR1 is MDHEN and CDR2 is SYDVKM. The CDR3 is 12 residues long. V dropped 11 bases and J dropped 0 bases, with 10 bases sitting between them. This chain's CDR3 is CAGGAVNTEAFF. In DNA form, the CDR3 reads TGTGCCGGGGGGGCGGTGAACACTGAAGCTTTCTTT.

The rearrangement links TRBV14 to TRBJ2-4; TRBD1 aligns across 9 bases. The CDR3 contains 15 residues. Looked up from germline, CDR1 is SGHDN and CDR2 is FVKESK. The ends lost 1 base at V and 15 bases at J; junction bases unmatched: 13. CDR3: CASSQVYACSDRGYF. The CDR3 DNA sequence: TGTGCCAGCAGCCAAGTCTATGCTTGTTCGGACAGGGGGTACTTC.

This chain connects TRBV5-4 to TRBJ2-1; 11 nucleotides agree with TRBD2. With V trimmed by 1 base and J by 8 bases, 5 bases remained unmatched. Germline CDR1 is SGHNT and CDR2 is YYREEE (reference sequence). The CDR3 loop spans 15 amino acids. The CDR3 coding sequence is TGTGCCAGCAGCTTGACTAGCGGGAGATTCCATGAGCAGTTCTTC. Translation: CASSLTSGRFHEQFF.

The rearrangement uses TRBV9 and TRBJ1-3, with D unclear. V was shortened by 2 bases and J by 4 bases, with 16 bases between the two germline ends. The V gene's germline CDR1 is SGDLS and CDR2 YYNGEE. The CDR3 is 16 residues long. The CDR3 nucleotides are TGTGCCAGCAGCGTGAATTTGGAGATTGGAGGAAACACCATATATTTT. Encoded protein: CASSVNLEIGGNTIYF.

This sequence joins TRBV15 and TRBJ2-4; 7 bases match TRBD2. Germline trimming cut 1 base from V and 8 bases from J; bases unmatched to any gene: 11. The CDR3 is made up of 16 amino acids. The V gene's germline CDR1 is LNHNV and CDR2 YYDKDF (reference sequence). The CDR3 DNA sequence: TGTGCCACCAGCAGAGCCGGAGGGAGGGCCACGGACATTCAGTACTTC. Protein: CATSRAGGRATDIQYF.